The present T cell receptor (gamma chain) was sequenced within a study of γδ T cells in repeated Plasmodium falciparum infection. Regarding the study as a whole: One small rural Malian village, predominantly a single ethnic group, supplied the cohort.

A remark on this clone: Its antigen is undetermined. This likely traces to a read error, being one base from a far larger clone. The sample carries other DNA sequences with the same CDR3.

Bulk repertoires came from Vgamma9/Vdelta2+ or Vdelta2-negative gammadelta T cells flow-sorted from PBMC. The CDR3 runs to 14 residues. The germline V gene encodes CDR1 EGSNGY and CDR2 YDSYNSKV. TRG and TRD sequences were obtained from every sorted gammadelta sample. TCRdb redid the clone calls on the multiplex PCR reads with CATT. The sample contains tens of thousands of gamma-chain clones, about 1.5% of which appear only once. The chain employs TRGV2 and TRGJP2. TCRdb carries no J gene annotation; the J gene was assigned here by matching the DNA with germline. The sample taken for sequencing was gamma-delta T cells from blood. The origin of this receptor is a pool of human donors (malaria-infected and uninfected, not separated). The CDR3 nucleotides are TGTGCCACTTGGGACGGCGGTAGTGATTGGATCAAGACGTTT. As protein: CATWDGGSDWIKTF.